This T cell receptor beta chain was identified during a study of T cells in Graves' hyperthyroidism and ophthalmopathy. Overall study results and limits: The authors' 13 V-J model separated ophthalmopathy from stable hyperthyroidism.

The count of this clonotype is one. The antigen is unknown. Trimming removed 3 bases from V and 4 bases from J, with 13 bases in between. Germline V gene data show CDR1 as ENHRY and CDR2 as SYGVKD. The CDR3 consists of 14 residues. Using RNA transcripts as the source, TCR beta CDR3 regions were amplified. With the HTBI primer set, the TCR CDR3 went through a first round of RT-PCR. TCRdb ran MiXCR on the multiplex PCR reads and lists one entry per CDR3 protein. The sample holds 400,000 to 600,000 distinct CDR3 sequences, about a fifth seen once. This clonotype was obtained from a young man with Graves' hyperthyroidism. Material: blood. The rearrangement uses TRBV10-3 and TRBJ2-7, with TRBD2 as a possible D gene (6 bases). The CDR3 loop is CAISDLGTVYEQYF. CDR3 nucleotide sequence: TGTGCCATCAGTGACCTCGGGACTGTTTACGAGCAGTACTTC.